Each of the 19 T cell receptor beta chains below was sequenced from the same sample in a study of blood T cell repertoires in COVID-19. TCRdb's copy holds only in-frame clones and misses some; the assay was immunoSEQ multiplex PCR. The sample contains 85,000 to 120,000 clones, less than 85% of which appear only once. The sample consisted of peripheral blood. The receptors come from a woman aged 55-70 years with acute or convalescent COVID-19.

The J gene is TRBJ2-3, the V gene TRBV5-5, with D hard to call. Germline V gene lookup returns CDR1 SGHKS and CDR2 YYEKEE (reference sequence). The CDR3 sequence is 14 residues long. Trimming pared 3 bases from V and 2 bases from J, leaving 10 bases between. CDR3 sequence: CASSYSKLTDTQYF. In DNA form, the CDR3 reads TGTGCCAGCAGCTATTCGAAACTCACAGATACGCAGTATTTT.

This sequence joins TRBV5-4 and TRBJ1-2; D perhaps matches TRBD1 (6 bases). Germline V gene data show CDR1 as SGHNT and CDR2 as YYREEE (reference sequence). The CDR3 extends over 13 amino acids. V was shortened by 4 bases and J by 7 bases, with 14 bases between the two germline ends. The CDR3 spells CASSLGGAGGYTF. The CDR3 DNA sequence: TGTGCCAGCAGCCTCGGGGGGGCGGGTGGCTACACCTTC.

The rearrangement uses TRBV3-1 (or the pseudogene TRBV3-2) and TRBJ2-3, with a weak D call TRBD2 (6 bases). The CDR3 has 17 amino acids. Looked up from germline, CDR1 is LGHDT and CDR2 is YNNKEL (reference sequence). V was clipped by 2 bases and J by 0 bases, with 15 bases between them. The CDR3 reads CASSQRATAGSTDTQYF. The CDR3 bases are TGTGCCAGCAGCCAAAGGGCGACGGCGGGGAGCACAGATACGCAGTATTTT.

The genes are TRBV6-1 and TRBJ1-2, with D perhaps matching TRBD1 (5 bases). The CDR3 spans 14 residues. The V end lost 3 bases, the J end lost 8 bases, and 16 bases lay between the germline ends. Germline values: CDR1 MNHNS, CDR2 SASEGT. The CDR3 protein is CASSELQDIDGYTF. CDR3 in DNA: TGTGCCAGCAGTGAGCTACAGGACATTGACGGCTACACCTTC.

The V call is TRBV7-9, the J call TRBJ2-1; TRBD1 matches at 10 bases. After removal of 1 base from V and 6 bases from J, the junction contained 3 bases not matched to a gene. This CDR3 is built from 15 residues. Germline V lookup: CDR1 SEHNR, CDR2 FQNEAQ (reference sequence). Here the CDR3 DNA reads TGTGCCAGCAGCTTAGGCGGGACAGGGGTCAATGAGCAGTTCTTC. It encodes CASSLGGTGVNEQFF.

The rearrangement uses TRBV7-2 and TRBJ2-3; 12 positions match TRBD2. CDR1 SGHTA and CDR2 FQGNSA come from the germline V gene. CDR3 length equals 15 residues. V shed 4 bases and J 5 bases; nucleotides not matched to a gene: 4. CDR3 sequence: CASSSRTSGIDTQYF. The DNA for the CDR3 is TGTGCCAGCAGCTCGCGGACTAGCGGGATAGATACGCAGTATTTT.

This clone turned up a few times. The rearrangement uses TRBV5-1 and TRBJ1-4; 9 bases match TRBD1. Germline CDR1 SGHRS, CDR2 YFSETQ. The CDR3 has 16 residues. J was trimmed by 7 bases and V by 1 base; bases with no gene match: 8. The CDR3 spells CASSLTGGDRVEKLFF. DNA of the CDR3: TGCGCCAGCAGCTTGACAGGAGGGGACAGGGTTGAAAAACTGTTTTTT.

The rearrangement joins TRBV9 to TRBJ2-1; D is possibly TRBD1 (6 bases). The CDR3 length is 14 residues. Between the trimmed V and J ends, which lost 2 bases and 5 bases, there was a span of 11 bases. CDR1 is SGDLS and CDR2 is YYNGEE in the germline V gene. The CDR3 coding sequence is TGTGCCAGCAGCGTCGCCGGGGACAACAATGAGCAGTTCTTC. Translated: CASSVAGDNNEQFF.

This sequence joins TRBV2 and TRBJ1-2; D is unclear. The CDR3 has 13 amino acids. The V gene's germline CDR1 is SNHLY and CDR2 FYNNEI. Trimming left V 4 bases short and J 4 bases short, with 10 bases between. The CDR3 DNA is TGTGCCAGCAGTGCGGGCGGGCCCTATGGCTACACCTTC. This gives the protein CASSAGGPYGYTF.

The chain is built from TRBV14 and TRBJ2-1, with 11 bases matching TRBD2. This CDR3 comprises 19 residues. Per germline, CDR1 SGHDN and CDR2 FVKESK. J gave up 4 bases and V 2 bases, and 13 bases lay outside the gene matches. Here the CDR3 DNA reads TGTGCCAGCAGCCAACGAACCCTGACTAGCGGGATTAAGTACAATGAGCAGTTCTTC. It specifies CASSQRTLTSGIKYNEQFF. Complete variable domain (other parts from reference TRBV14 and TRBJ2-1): EAGVTQFPSHSVIEKGQTVTLRCDPISGHDNLYWYRRVMGKEIKFLLHFVKESKQDESGMPNNRFLAERTGGTYSTLKVQPAELEDSGVYFCASSQRTLTSGIKYNEQFFGPGTRLTVL.

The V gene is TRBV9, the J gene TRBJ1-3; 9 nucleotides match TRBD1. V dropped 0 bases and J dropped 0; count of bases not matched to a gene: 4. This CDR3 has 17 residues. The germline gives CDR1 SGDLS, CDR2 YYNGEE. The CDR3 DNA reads TGTGCCAGCAGCGTAGCGGGACAGGGCCTCTCTGGAAACACCATATATTTT. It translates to CASSVAGQGLSGNTIYF.

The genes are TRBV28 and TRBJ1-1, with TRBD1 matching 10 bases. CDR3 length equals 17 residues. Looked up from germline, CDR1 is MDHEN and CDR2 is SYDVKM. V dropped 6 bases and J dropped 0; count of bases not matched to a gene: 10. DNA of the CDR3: TGTGCCAGCAGGGAACCCGGGACAGGGGCCTTGAACACTGAAGCTTTCTTT. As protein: CASREPGTGALNTEAFF. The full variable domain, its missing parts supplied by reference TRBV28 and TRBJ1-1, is DVKVTQSSRYLVKRTGEKVFLECVQDMDHENMFWYRQDPGLGLRLIYFSYDVKMKEKGDIPEGYSVSREKKERFSLILESASTNQTSMYLCASREPGTGALNTEAFFGQGTRLTVV.

The CDR3 here is CASSLYTANTGELFF. DNA for the CDR3: TGTGCCAGCAGCTTGTACACCGCGAACACCGGGGAGCTGTTTTTT. The rearrangement joins TRBV5-5 to TRBJ2-2; D unresolved. V gave up 1 base and J gave up 0 bases, with 7 bases separating them. The CDR3 loop spans 15 amino acids. CDR1 and CDR2 from the germline V gene are SGHKS and YYEKEE (reference sequence). Variable domain in full (rest from reference TRBV5-5 and TRBJ2-2): DAGVTQSPTHLIKTRGQQVTLRCSPISGHKSVSWYQQVLGQGPQFIFQYYEKEERGRGNFPDRFSARQFPNYSSELNVNALLLGDSALYLCASSLYTANTGELFFGEGSRLTVL.

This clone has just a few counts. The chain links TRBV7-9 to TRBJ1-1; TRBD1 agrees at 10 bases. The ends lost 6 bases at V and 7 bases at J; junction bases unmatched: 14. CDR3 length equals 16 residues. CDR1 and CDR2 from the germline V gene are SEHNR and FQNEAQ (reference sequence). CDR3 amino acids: CASSIGQGGSFYEAFF. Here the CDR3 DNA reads TGTGCCAGCAGTATCGGACAGGGGGGGTCCTTTTATGAAGCTTTCTTT.

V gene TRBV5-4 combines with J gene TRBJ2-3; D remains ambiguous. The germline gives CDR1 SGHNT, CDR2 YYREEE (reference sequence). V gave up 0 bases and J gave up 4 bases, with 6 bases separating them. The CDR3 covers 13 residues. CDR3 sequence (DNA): TGTGCCAGCAGCTTGGTTGGGCCAGATACGCAGTATTTT. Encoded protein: CASSLVGPDTQYF.

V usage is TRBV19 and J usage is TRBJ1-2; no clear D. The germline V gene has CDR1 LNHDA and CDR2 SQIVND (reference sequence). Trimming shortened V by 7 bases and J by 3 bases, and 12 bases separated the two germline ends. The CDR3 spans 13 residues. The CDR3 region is CASKPGRDYGYTF. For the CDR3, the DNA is TGTGCCAGTAAACCCGGCCGGGACTATGGCTACACCTTC.

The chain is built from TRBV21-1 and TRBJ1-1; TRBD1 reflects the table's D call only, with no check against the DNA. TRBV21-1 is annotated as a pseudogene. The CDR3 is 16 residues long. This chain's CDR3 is CACLFFPPTRSTEAFF. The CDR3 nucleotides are TGTGCCTGCCTCTTCTTCCCTCCGACAAGAAGCACTGAAGCTTTCTTT.

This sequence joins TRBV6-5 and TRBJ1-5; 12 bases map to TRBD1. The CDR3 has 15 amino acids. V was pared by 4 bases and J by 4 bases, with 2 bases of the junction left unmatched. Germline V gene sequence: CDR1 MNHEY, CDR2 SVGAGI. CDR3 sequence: CASSLGQGANQPQHF. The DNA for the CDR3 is TGTGCCAGCAGTTTGGGACAGGGGGCAAATCAGCCCCAGCATTTT.

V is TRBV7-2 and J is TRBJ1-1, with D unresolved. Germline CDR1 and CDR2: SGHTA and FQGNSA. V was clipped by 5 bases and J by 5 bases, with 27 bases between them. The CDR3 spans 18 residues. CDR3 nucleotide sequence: TGTGCCAGCAGCCCCGACCAACAACACGGAGGGAGAGGGACTGAAGCTTTCTTT. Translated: CASSPDQQHGGRGTEAFF.